The 8 T cell receptor beta chains reported below all come from one sample, sequenced in a study of cytomegalovirus exposure and HLA in healthy donors. The PCR used 60 Vbeta and 13 Jbeta primers. TCRdb's copy holds only in-frame clones and misses some; the assay was immunoSEQ multiplex PCR. Recorded for this sample: about 41,000 clones. The sample taken for sequencing was PBMCs. The receptor set was obtained from a young man in good health and CMV-seronegative.

The chain recombines TRBV5-4 with TRBJ1-6, with TRBD1 matching 7 bases. V trimming: 4 bases; J trimming: 10 bases; junction bases outside the gene matches: 8. The CDR3 is 14 residues long. CDR1 is SGHNT and CDR2 is YYREEE in the germline V gene (reference sequence). CDR3 coding DNA: TGTGCCAGCAGCGGGGACAGACAAGGATCACCCCTCCACTTT. This translates into CASSGDRQGSPLHF.

The chain links TRBV6-1 to TRBJ2-2, with TRBD1 matching 8 bases. The CDR3 sequence is 15 residues long. V shed 5 bases, J shed 0 bases, and the junction held 2 bases outside the gene matches. The V gene's germline CDR1 is MNHNS and CDR2 SASEGT. CDR3: CASSWTGTNTGELFF. CDR3 in DNA: TGTGCCAGCAGTTGGACAGGGACGAACACCGGGGAGCTGTTTTTT.

The gene calls are TRBV19 and TRBJ2-5, with a tentative D call TRBD1 (5 bases). This CDR3 has 13 amino acids. V lost 1 base to trimming and J lost 7 bases, with 10 bases between them. Germline V lookup: CDR1 LNHDA, CDR2 SQIVND (reference sequence). The CDR3: CASSIAPQGTQYF. The DNA for the CDR3 is TGTGCCAGTAGTATAGCGCCCCAGGGGACCCAGTACTTC.

On this clone: At one end the junction does not follow the germline gene, possibly because of a read error. V and J are TRBV7-2 and TRBJ2-7; D is unclear. This CDR3 region has 12 residues. Germline CDR1 reads SGHTA; CDR2 reads FQGNSA. DNA for the CDR3: TGTGCCAGCAGCTTAGCCGGGTGGCTCGCCGACTTC. It specifies CASSLAGWLADF. The variable domain in full, completed from reference TRBV7-2 and TRBJ2-7, reads GAGVSQSPSNKVTEKGKDVELRCDPISGHTALYWYRQSLGQGLEFLIYFQGNSAPDKSGLPSDRFSAERTGGSVSTLTIQRTQQEDSAVYLCASSLAGWLADFGPGTRLTVT.

The CDR3 sequence is CASSNFGDSHYGYTF. As DNA, the CDR3 is TGTGCCAGCAGTAACTTCGGAGACAGCCACTATGGCTACACCTTC. The V and J genes are TRBV9 and TRBJ1-2; a possible D gene is TRBD1 (5 bases). The V end was cut by 5 bases, the J end by 3 bases, with 17 bases between. This CDR3 is built from 15 residues. Germline CDR1 reads SGDLS; CDR2 reads YYNGEE.

The chain combines TRBV4-3 with TRBJ2-5; unclear D gene. CDR1 LGHNA and CDR2 YSLEER come from the germline V gene. V shed 1 base and J shed 5 bases, with 8 bases lying between them. This CDR3 region has 13 residues. The CDR3 bases are TGCGCCAGCAGCCAAGGAATAGTCGAGACCCAGTACTTC. Its protein product is CASSQGIVETQYF.

The chain carries TRBV30 and TRBJ2-1; D is possibly TRBD2 (5 bases). Trimming stripped 0 bases from V and 13 bases from J, with 16 bases between. Looked up from germline, CDR1 is GTSNPN and CDR2 is SVGIG (reference sequence). CDR3 length equals 13 residues. The CDR3 sequence is CAWSVPGEGSQFF. The CDR3 bases are TGTGCCTGGAGTGTACCAGGTGAGGGTTCACAGTTCTTC.

The gene calls are TRBV9 and TRBJ1-2; possibly TRBD1 for D (5 bases). There are 17 residues in the CDR3. V lost 0 bases, J lost 0 bases, and 15 bases lay in between. Germline-derived CDR1 and CDR2 are SGDLS and YYNGEE. CDR3 DNA: TGTGCCAGCAGCGTAGCCCCTGGGGCACACCCTAACTATGGCTACACCTTC. Protein sequence: CASSVAPGAHPNYGYTF. The variable domain in full, completed from reference TRBV9 and TRBJ1-2, reads DSGVTQTPKHLITATGQRVTLRCSPRSGDLSVYWYQQSLDQGLQFLIQYYNGEERAKGNILERFSAQQFPDLHSELNLSSLELGDSALYFCASSVAPGAHPNYGYTFGSGTRLTVV.